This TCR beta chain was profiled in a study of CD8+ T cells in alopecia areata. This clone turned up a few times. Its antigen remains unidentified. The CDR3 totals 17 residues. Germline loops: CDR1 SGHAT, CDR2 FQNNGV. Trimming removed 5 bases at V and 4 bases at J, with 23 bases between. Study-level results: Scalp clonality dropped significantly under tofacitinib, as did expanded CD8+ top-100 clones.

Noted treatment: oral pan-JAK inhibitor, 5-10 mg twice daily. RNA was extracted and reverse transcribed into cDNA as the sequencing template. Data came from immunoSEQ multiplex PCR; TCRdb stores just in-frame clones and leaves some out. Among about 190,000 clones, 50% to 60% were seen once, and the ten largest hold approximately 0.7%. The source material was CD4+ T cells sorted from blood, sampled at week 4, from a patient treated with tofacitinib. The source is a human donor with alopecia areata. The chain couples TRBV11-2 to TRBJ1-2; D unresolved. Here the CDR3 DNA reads TGTGCCAGCAGCCATACAGCGGCGGAGGGAGCCCTCTATGGCTACACCTTC. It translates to CASSHTAAEGALYGYTF.